The 14 T cell receptor beta chains reported below all come from one sample, sequenced in a study of T-cell reconstitution after alpha-beta-depleted transplantation in children (dated by TCRdb to about 2016). Libraries were built with PCR. Reads for this sample came from an Illumina HiSeq 2500. TCR library preparation used molecular barcoding, with unique molecular identifiers applied to normalize quantification of the TCRbeta repertoire. The public reads were reprocessed in TCRdb via fastp at Q25 and MiXCR, keeping in-frame beta chains. Under each unique CDR3 protein, matching rows form one entry showing the most common genes and DNA. The sample table shows about 640,000 distinct CDR3 sequences, and 10% to 15% are seen once. Of the sample, approximately 2.1% is held by the ten largest clones. The treatment or condition tag for this specimen amounts to: allogeneic hematopoietic cell transplantation with graft depleted of TCRalphabeta T cells and CD19 B cells.

The sample here was PBMCs, mostly from graft donor cells, taken 360 days after TCRalphabeta/CD19-depleted stem cell transplant. The source of these receptors is a male patient younger than 18 who had a stem cell transplant for acute myeloid leukemia, so the T cells may come from the graft donor.

This clonotype was picked up a small number of times. The chain couples TRBV25-1 to TRBJ2-5, with D perhaps TRBD2 (6 bases). The germline V gene encodes CDR1 MGHDK and CDR2 SYGVNS. The CDR3 covers 16 residues. Trimming pared 1 base from V and 1 base from J, leaving 13 bases between. The CDR3 sequence is CASSEFRGGVQETQYF. CDR3 DNA: TGTGCCAGCAGTGAATTTCGGGGCGGGGTCCAAGAGACCCAGTACTTC.

The chain links TRBV6-5 to TRBJ2-5, with D perhaps being TRBD1 or TRBD2 (5 bases each). The CDR3 runs 15 residues. Germline CDR1 is MNHEY and CDR2 is SVGAGI. Trimming stripped 4 bases from V and 5 bases from J, with 17 bases between. The CDR3 sequence: CASSLSGPWGETQYF. The CDR3 nucleotides are TGTGCCAGCAGTTTATCCGGGCCTTGGGGGGAGACCCAGTACTTC.

This clonotype was recorded at least ten times. V gene TRBV28 combines with J gene TRBJ2-7; maybe TRBD2 (6 bases). This CDR3 contains 16 residues. The germline V and J ends were trimmed by 4 bases and 3 bases, with 19 bases remaining between them. The V gene's germline CDR1 is MDHEN and CDR2 SYDVKM. CDR3 sequence (DNA): TGTGCCAGCAGTTCTCCCGGGACTCACAGAGGCTACGAGCAGTACTTC. Translating it yields CASSSPGTHRGYEQYF.

This clonotype was seen at least ten times. This chain joins TRBV11-2 and TRBJ1-2; 10 nucleotides agree with TRBD1. CDR1 and CDR2 (germline): SGHAT, FQNNGV. The CDR3 runs 14 residues. V was pared by 4 bases and J by 4 bases, with 3 bases of the junction left unmatched. The CDR3 DNA sequence: TGTGCCAGCAGCTCGACAGGGGGCAGCTATGGCTACACCTTC. Its protein product is CASSSTGGSYGYTF.

This clonotype has only a few counts. This chain uses TRBV30 with TRBJ2-3; D gene uncertain. The CDR3 runs to 14 residues. Germline CDR1 is GTSNPN and CDR2 is SVGIG (reference sequence). V lost 0 bases and J 0 bases, leaving 7 bases between the germline ends. This chain's CDR3 is CAWSVIGSTDTQYF. The CDR3 DNA follows: TGTGCCTGGAGTGTTATAGGGAGCACAGATACGCAGTATTTT.

This clonotype was seen many times. The rearrangement links TRBV5-1 to TRBJ2-7; D tentatively fits TRBD1 or TRBD2 (5 bases each). Deletions cut 0 bases from V and 3 bases from J, with 10 bases between. This CDR3 is built from 14 residues. Per the germline V gene, CDR1 is SGHRS and CDR2 is YFSETQ. The CDR3 nucleotides read TGCGCCAGCAGCTTGGGTGGGGGAATCTACGAGCAGTACTTC. Translated: CASSLGGGIYEQYF.

In its sample, this clonotype was seen many times. The CDR3 loop is CSARDLRVAGVETQYF. The CDR3 DNA sequence: TGCAGTGCTAGAGATCTCAGGGTAGCGGGAGTAGAGACCCAGTACTTC. The chain combines TRBV20-1 with TRBJ2-5, with 9 bases matching TRBD2. CDR1 is DFQATT and CDR2 is SNEGSKA in the germline V gene (reference sequence). The CDR3 totals 16 residues. V lost 0 bases and J lost 4; bases outside the gene matches: 9.

This clonotype was observed a handful of times. The CDR3 protein is CASSQPGLATYEQYF. The CDR3 DNA reads as TGTGCCAGCAGCCAACCGGGACTAGCTACCTACGAGCAGTACTTC. The rearrangement uses TRBV3-1 and TRBJ2-7, with 9 nucleotides matching TRBD2. CDR1 and CDR2 (germline): LGHDT, YNNKEL (reference sequence). The trim removed 2 bases at V and 2 bases at J, leaving 4 bases unmatched. The CDR3 contains 15 residues.

The sample holds many counts of this clonotype. V is TRBV7-9 and J is TRBJ2-1; 9 bases are shared with TRBD2. Germline trimming cut 2 bases from V and 2 bases from J; bases unmatched to any gene: 7. The CDR3 contains 17 residues. Germline loops: CDR1 SEHNR, CDR2 FQNEAQ (reference sequence). Here the CDR3 DNA reads TGTGCCAGCAGCTTACGGGCTAGCGGGATGACCTACAATGAGCAGTTCTTC. Protein sequence: CASSLRASGMTYNEQFF.

The rearrangement uses TRBV27 and TRBJ2-7; the D gene is possibly TRBD2 (6 bases). The CDR3 runs 12 residues. Germline-derived CDR1 and CDR2 are MNHEY and SMNVEV (reference sequence). Between the trimmed V and J ends, which lost 6 bases and 9 bases, there was a span of 15 bases. The CDR3 protein is CASSRPGLMQYF. The CDR3 DNA follows: TGTGCCAGCAGCCGCCCGGGACTCATGCAGTACTTC.

This clonotype has more than one count but fewer than ten. This rearrangement joins TRBV29-1 to TRBJ2-7, with no clear D. Per the germline V gene, CDR1 is SQVTM and CDR2 is ANQGSEA. The CDR3 covers 17 residues. The ends were cut back, 5 bases at V and 0 bases at J, with 23 bases in the middle. The CDR3 protein is CSVFGRGTDPRSYEQYF. DNA for the CDR3: TGCAGCGTTTTTGGCCGAGGTACGGACCCCCGCTCCTACGAGCAGTACTTC.

Many counts were recorded for this clonotype. The chain uses TRBV5-1 and TRBJ2-2; D could derive from TRBD1 or TRBD2 (7 bases each). This CDR3 has 16 residues. The V gene lost 0 bases and the J gene lost 3 bases, with 12 bases spanning the gap. In germline, CDR1 is SGHRS, CDR2 YFSETQ. Written as DNA, the CDR3 is TGCGCCAGCAGCTTGGTTCCAGGGGGGGACACCGGGGAGCTGTTTTTT. It codes for CASSLVPGGDTGELFF. The full variable domain, with the rest looked up from reference TRBV5-1 and TRBJ2-2, is KAGVTQTPRYLIKTRGQQVTLSCSPISGHRSVSWYQQTPGQGLQFLFEYFSETQRNKGNFPGRFSGRQFSNSRSEMNVSTLELGDSALYLCASSLVPGGDTGELFFGEGSRLTVL.

There are many counts of this clonotype. This chain uses TRBV2 with TRBJ1-2; a weak D match, TRBD1 (6 bases). CDR3 length: 13 amino acids. The germline V and J ends were trimmed by 4 bases and 7 bases, with 13 bases remaining between them. Germline-derived CDR1 and CDR2 are SNHLY and FYNNEI. The CDR3: CASSARGAGGYTF. The DNA for the CDR3 is TGTGCCAGCAGTGCAAGGGGGGCTGGTGGCTACACCTTC. Variable domain in full (rest from reference TRBV2 and TRBJ1-2): EPEVTQTPSHQVTQMGQEVILRCVPISNHLYFYWYRQILGQKVEFLVSFYNNEISEKSEIFDDQFSVERPDGSNFTLKIRSTKLEDSAMYFCASSARGAGGYTFGSGTRLTVV.

This clonotype was seen once. The chain has TRBV20-1 and TRBJ2-1; D is unclear. Germline assignment: CDR1 DFQATT and CDR2 SNEGSKA (reference sequence). This CDR3 is built from 12 residues. Trimming took 5 bases from V and 9 from J, leaving 14 bases between them. CDR3 bases: TGCAGTGCTGACGTGCGGTCGAGTGAGCAGTTCTTC. It translates to CSADVRSSEQFF.